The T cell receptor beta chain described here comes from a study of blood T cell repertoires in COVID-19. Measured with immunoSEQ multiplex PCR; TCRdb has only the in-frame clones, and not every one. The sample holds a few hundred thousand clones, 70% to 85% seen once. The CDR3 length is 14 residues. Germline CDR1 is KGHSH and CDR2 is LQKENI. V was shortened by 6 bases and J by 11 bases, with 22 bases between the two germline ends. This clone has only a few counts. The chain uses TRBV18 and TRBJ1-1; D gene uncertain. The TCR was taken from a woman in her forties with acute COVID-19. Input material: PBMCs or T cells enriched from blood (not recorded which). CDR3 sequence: CASSPSVKAGYAFF. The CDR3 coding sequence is TGTGCCAGCTCCCCCAGCGTTAAGGCGGGGTATGCTTTCTTT.